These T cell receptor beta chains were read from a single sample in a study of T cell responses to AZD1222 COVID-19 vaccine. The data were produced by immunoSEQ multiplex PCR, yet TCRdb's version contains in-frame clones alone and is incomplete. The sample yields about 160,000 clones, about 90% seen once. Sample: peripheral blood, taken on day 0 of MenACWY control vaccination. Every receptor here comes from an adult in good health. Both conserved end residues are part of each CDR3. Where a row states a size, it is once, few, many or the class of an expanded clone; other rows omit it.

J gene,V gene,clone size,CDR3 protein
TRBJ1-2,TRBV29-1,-,CSVEGGAGGMEYGYTF
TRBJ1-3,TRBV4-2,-,CASSRTGGSGNTIYF
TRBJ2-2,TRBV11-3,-,CASSLETNTGELFF
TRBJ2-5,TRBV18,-,CASSPAGLAEETQYF
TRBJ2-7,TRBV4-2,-,CASSLSSGGSYEQYF
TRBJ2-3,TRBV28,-,CASSPGLAGGLDTQYF
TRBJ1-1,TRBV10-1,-,CASSESSRGNTEAFF
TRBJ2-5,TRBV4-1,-,CASSQGGVGETQYF
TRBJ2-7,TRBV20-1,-,CSASPPGRFNEQYF
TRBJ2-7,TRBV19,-,CASSLSGTSGSYEQYF
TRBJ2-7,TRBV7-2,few,CASSLDRTSSYEQYF
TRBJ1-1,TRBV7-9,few,CASTPPQAASEAFF
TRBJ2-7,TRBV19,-,CASSMEARQKKLQYEQYF
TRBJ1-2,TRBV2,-,CASSEEGEANYGYTF
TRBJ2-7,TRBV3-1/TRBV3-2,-,CASSQDSGSNEQYF
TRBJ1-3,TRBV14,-,CASSQATWSGNTIYF
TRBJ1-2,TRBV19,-,CASRDSLTYGYTF
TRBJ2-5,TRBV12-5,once,CASGKGTTETQYF
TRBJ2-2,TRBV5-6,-,CASSLPQQPGTGELFF
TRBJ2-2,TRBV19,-,CASSIENPGELFF
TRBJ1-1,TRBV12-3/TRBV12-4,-,CASRYIQGAAFF
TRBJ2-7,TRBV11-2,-,CASSLTFGGLGEQYF
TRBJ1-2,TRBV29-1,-,CSVFGDYGYTF
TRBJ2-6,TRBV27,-,CASSGEGSGANVLTF
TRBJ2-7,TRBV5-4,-,CASSDRTSGIYEQYF
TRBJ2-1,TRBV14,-,CASSQDGVSVQFF
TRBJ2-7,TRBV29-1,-,CSASVTGATHEQYF
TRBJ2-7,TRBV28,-,CASSSPVGDEQYF
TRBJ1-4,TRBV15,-,CATSTGTGFEKLFF
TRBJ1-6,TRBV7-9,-,CASSFTGGIDSPLHF
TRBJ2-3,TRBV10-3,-,CAISESMEGRGDTQYF
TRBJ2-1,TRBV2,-,CASSPLLRGPLF
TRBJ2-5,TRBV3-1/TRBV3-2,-,CASSQGQGAQETQYF
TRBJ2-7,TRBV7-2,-,CASRRTGAYEQYF
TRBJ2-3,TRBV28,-,CASIEQGADTQYF
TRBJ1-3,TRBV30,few,CAWSWGQTFLSGNTIYF
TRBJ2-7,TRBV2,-,CASSKARGTVYEQYF
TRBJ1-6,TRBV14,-,CASSQLRTGTSPLHF
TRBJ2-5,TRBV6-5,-,CASRVGIAGTQYF
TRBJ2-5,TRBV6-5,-,CASRGLTTGGETQYF
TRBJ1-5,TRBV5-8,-,CASSLRRGSNQPQHF
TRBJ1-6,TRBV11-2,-,CASRAGGALESPLHF